This T cell receptor beta chain was captured by sequencing in a study of OX40 agonist ivuxolimab in advanced cancers. Points from the study as a whole: CD8+ T cells showed, on average, more clonal expansion than CD4+ cells. Partial responders at 0.1-3.0 mg/kg had among the lowest clonal expansion.

Points on this clone: Its antigen is unidentified.

Looked up from germline, CDR1 is SNHLY and CDR2 is FYNNEI. The CDR3 is 15 residues long. Trimming left V 6 bases short and J 5 bases short, with 18 bases between. Using immunoSEQ multiplex PCR, the repertoire was profiled, and TCRdb retains in-frame clones only, with some absent. In the table there are under 65,000 clones, around 90% of which are singletons. This material consisted of CD4+ or CD8+ T cells sorted from blood, taken in a trial of the OX40 agonist ivuxolimab. This clonotype originated in an adult with an advanced solid tumor such as melanoma, head and neck, liver or kidney cancer. The chain joins TRBV2 to TRBJ2-3; possibly TRBD2 for D (5 bases). The CDR3, as DNA: TGTGCCAGCAGCGCGGTATCGGGGTCAGGAGATACGCAGTATTTT. The encoded protein is CASSAVSGSGDTQYF.